This T cell receptor (beta chain) stems from a study of T cell responses to AZD1222 COVID-19 vaccine. This CDR3 spans 15 amino acids. From germline, CDR1 is ENHRY and CDR2 SYGVKD. V lost 6 bases to trimming and J lost 8 bases, with 22 bases between them. Measured with immunoSEQ multiplex PCR; TCRdb has only the in-frame clones, and not every one. The sample has about 130,000 clones, over 80% seen once; the top ten hold approximately 6.5%. Sequences were derived from peripheral blood, sampled 28 days after the second AZD1222 dose. This chain links TRBV10-3 with TRBJ1-2, with D maybe TRBD1 (6 bases). The origin of this receptor is an adult who received the AZD1222 COVID-19 vaccine. The CDR3 bases are TGTGCCATCAGCGACGCGGGACATAGCAGTCCGGGCTACACCTTC. Translating gives CAISDAGHSSPGYTF.